The 19 T cell receptor beta chains presented below share a single source sample, sequenced in a study of regulatory T cells in long-lasting Graves disease. Through Arm-PCR of CDR3 regions and iRepertoire HTBI primers, TCR beta libraries were built. TCRdb itself ran the multiplex PCR reads through MiXCR, one entry per CDR3 protein. This repertoire shows a few hundred thousand distinct CDR3 sequences, about 22% found once; its top ten account for under 15%. Time point indicated: persistent/refractory GD, antithyroid drugs over 5 years with positive TRAb. Following extraction of RNA from PBMCs, that RNA was used to make the TCR library. The sequences come from peripheral blood mononuclear cells (PBMCs), collected when the disease was refractory, from a patient treated with antithyroid drugs. Source of these receptors: a female donor with Graves disease.

As concerns this clonotype: Mismatch with germline at one junction end may stem from a read error. The V and J genes are TRBV28 and TRBJ2-1; possibly TRBD2 for D (7 bases). The CDR3 spans 15 residues. In germline, CDR1 is MDHEN, CDR2 SYDVKM. CDR3 in amino acids: CASSPGGGSYKEQFF. In DNA form, the CDR3 reads TGTGCCAGCAGTCCTGGGGGCGGGAGCTACAAGGAGCAGTTCTTC.

With regard to this clonotype: Since a much larger clone is just one base distant, this may be a read error. J is TRBJ1-2 and V is TRBV6-2 or TRBV6-3; the D gene is possibly TRBD1 (5 bases). Germline CDR1 MNHEY, CDR2 SVGEGT. The CDR3 contains 13 residues. The CDR3 DNA follows: TGTGCCGGCAGCGACGGGACTTTTTATGGCTACACCTTC. Translation gives CAGSDGTFYGYTF.

This clonotype came up many times. The chain links TRBV28 to TRBJ2-2; D is unresolved. V shed 2 bases and J shed 3 bases, with 10 bases lying between them. Germline V CDR1 and CDR2: MDHEN, SYDVKM. This CDR3 spans 15 amino acids. CDR3 in DNA: TGTGCCAGCAGTTTAGTGGCGGACGACACCGGGGAGCTGTTTTTT. It yields the protein CASSLVADDTGELFF.

The chain employs TRBV28 and TRBJ1-1; 7 bases fit TRBD1. J gave up 6 bases and V 6 bases, and 4 bases lay outside the gene matches. The CDR3 is 12 residues long. Looked up from germline, CDR1 is MDHEN and CDR2 is SYDVKM. CDR3 sequence (DNA): TGTGCCAGCAGAGACAGGGACGCTGAAGCTTTCTTT. This gives the protein CASRDRDAEAFF.

In its sample, this clonotype was seen many times. The chain links TRBV20-1 to TRBJ1-2, with 8 nucleotides matching TRBD1. The CDR3 is made up of 13 amino acids. Trimming took 1 base from V and 6 from J; bases not matched to a gene: 4. Germline V gene sequence: CDR1 DFQATT, CDR2 SNEGSKA (reference sequence). The CDR3 loop is CSARVRQGNGYTF. In DNA form, the CDR3 reads TGCAGTGCTAGAGTCAGACAGGGGAATGGCTACACCTTC.

The rearrangement uses TRBV28 and TRBJ2-1; D is unresolved. This CDR3 has 16 amino acids. V shed 1 base and J shed 3 bases, with 13 bases lying between them. The V gene's germline CDR1 is MDHEN and CDR2 SYDVKM. CDR3 loop: CASSLYPLENYNEQFF. CDR3 DNA: TGTGCCAGCAGTTTATACCCACTCGAAAACTACAATGAGCAGTTCTTC.

This chain uses TRBV7-9 with TRBJ2-7; D unclear. The CDR3 is 16 residues long. Germline assignment: CDR1 SEHNR and CDR2 FQNEAQ (reference sequence). V dropped 4 bases and J dropped 3 bases, with 19 bases sitting between them. Here the CDR3 DNA reads TGTGCCAGCAGCTACTTACGTTGGGGTGATGACTACGAGCAGTACTTC. It specifies CASSYLRWGDDYEQYF.

This chain uses TRBV7-6 with TRBJ2-7; the D call may be TRBD1 or TRBD2 (5 bases each). CDR3 length: 14 amino acids. Trimming took off 4 bases at V and 6 bases at J, with 16 bases between the two ends. From germline, CDR1 is SGHVS and CDR2 FNYEAQ. CDR3 residues: CASSSIRGRGEQYF. The CDR3 DNA sequence: TGTGCCAGCAGCTCAATTAGGGGACGGGGCGAGCAGTACTTC.

This clonotype was recorded a few times. V is TRBV24-1 and J is TRBJ1-5; tentative D call: TRBD1 (6 bases). CDR1 KGHDR and CDR2 SFDVKD come from the germline V gene. The ends were cut back, 3 bases at V and 5 bases at J, with 13 bases in the middle. The CDR3 runs to 15 residues. CDR3 residues: CATSDPRGEDQPQHF. CDR3 bases: TGTGCCACCAGTGATCCTAGGGGGGAGGATCAGCCCCAGCATTTT.

This clonotype was counted at least ten times. The rearrangement links TRBV2 to TRBJ2-7, with a weak D call TRBD1 (5 bases). The CDR3 spans 13 residues. Trimming pared 6 bases from V and 2 bases from J, leaving 11 bases between. Germline V gene lookup returns CDR1 SNHLY and CDR2 FYNNEI. This chain's CDR3 is CASRGRMAYEQYF. The CDR3 region has the DNA TGTGCCAGCAGGGGGCGAATGGCCTACGAGCAGTACTTC. The variable domain in full, with the rest retrieved from reference TRBV2 and TRBJ2-7, is EPEVTQTPSHQVTQMGQEVILRCVPISNHLYFYWYRQILGQKVEFLVSFYNNEISEKSEIFDDQFSVERPDGSNFTLKIRSTKLEDSAMYFCASRGRMAYEQYFGPGTRLTVT.

There are many counts of this clonotype. This chain joins TRBV28 and TRBJ2-3; perhaps D is TRBD1 or TRBD2 (5 bases each). V was trimmed by 4 bases and J by 2 bases, leaving 10 bases between them. Germline V gives CDR1 MDHEN, CDR2 SYDVKM. The CDR3 has 14 residues. CDR3 sequence: CASSSGGTTDTQYF. The CDR3 DNA sequence: TGTGCCAGCAGTTCTGGGGGAACCACAGATACGCAGTATTTT.

The J gene is TRBJ2-3, the V gene TRBV30; no firm D call. V was pared by 0 bases and J by 2 bases, with 9 bases between. The germline gives CDR1 GTSNPN, CDR2 SVGIG (reference sequence). This CDR3 comprises 14 residues. This chain's CDR3 is CAWSVLQYTDTQYF. In DNA form, the CDR3 reads TGTGCCTGGAGTGTCCTACAGTACACAGATACGCAGTATTTT.

The sample holds many counts of this clonotype. The conserved closing phenylalanine or tryptophan is absent in this CDR3, likely reflecting a read error. The DNA is omitted, as the CDR3 cannot be located on it reliably, and the CDR3 follows TCRdb's listing. The rearrangement uses TRBV6-2 or TRBV6-3 and TRBJ2-7; the table's D call TRBD2 went unverified against the DNA. Germline V gene sequence: CDR1 MNHEY, CDR2 SVGEGT. 13 amino acids form the CDR3, both terminal residues included. The chain's CDR3 is CASSYPSGGVQLL.

This chain uses TRBV20-1 with TRBJ2-5; 7 bases match TRBD2. V gave up 5 bases and J gave up 5 bases; unmatched junction bases: 8. The CDR3 has 13 amino acids. Germline loops: CDR1 DFQATT, CDR2 SNEGSKA (reference sequence). In DNA form, the CDR3 reads TGCAGTGCTGGGGGGGGAGGGGTTGAGACCCAGTACTTC. This encodes CSAGGGGVETQYF.

This clonotype was picked up many times. This chain links TRBV2 with TRBJ2-7, with D perhaps matching TRBD2 (6 bases). This CDR3 is 16 amino acids long. Germline loops: CDR1 SNHLY, CDR2 FYNNEI. V was trimmed by 6 bases and J by 0 bases, leaving 18 bases between them. DNA of the CDR3: TGTGCCAGCAGGCGGGGAGAGATAGGGAGCTCCTACGAGCAGTACTTC. Residues: CASRRGEIGSSYEQYF.

This clonotype appeared many times. This rearrangement joins TRBV28 to TRBJ1-1, with TRBD1 matching over 7 bases. The CDR3 sequence is 14 residues long. After removal of 6 bases from V and 3 bases from J, the junction contained 7 bases not matched to a gene. Germline V gene data show CDR1 as MDHEN and CDR2 as SYDVKM. CDR3 nucleotide sequence: TGTGCCAGCAGGGGGACAGAGGACCACACTGAAGCTTTCTTT. Protein: CASRGTEDHTEAFF.

This clonotype showed up many times. This rearrangement joins TRBV28 to TRBJ2-7; 9 bases fit TRBD2. The CDR3 extends over 15 amino acids. J was trimmed by 5 bases and V by 0 bases; bases with no gene match: 5. The germline V gene has CDR1 MDHEN and CDR2 SYDVKM. CDR3 sequence: CASSLWTSGADEQYF. CDR3 nucleotide sequence: TGTGCCAGCAGTTTATGGACTAGCGGAGCGGACGAGCAGTACTTC.

This clonotype occurred many times. This chain joins TRBV28 and TRBJ2-4; D is uncertain. Germline V lookup: CDR1 MDHEN, CDR2 SYDVKM. The CDR3 spans 13 residues. V lost 5 bases and J 12 bases, leaving 17 bases between the germline ends. DNA of the CDR3: TGTGCCAGCAGTCCTATCGACGGGCATACTCAGTACTTC. As protein: CASSPIDGHTQYF.

This clonotype was found a few times. The chain recombines TRBV19 with TRBJ2-1; D call uncertain. Germline V lookup: CDR1 LNHDA, CDR2 SQIVND (reference sequence). V lost 4 bases, J lost 6 bases, and 13 bases lay in between. This CDR3 region has 14 residues. The DNA of the CDR3 is TGTGCCAGTAGTACATGGAGTTCGGTCAATGAGCAGTTCTTC. Translation: CASSTWSSVNEQFF.